Listed here are 5 T cell receptor beta chains from one sample, sequenced in a study of T-cell memory formation after mild COVID-19. TCRdb recomputed calls from the 5' RACE reads with MiXCR, one row per CDR3 protein. The table has about 100,000 distinct CDR3 sequences, 11% seen once. Sequenced material: PBMCs or a T cell subset sorted from them (not recorded which). The receptors originated from a man between 18 and 29 years old who had mild COVID-19 (a few samples of this study predate the infection). Cell type and time point are not known.

This clonotype showed up just a few times. The chain combines TRBV4-3 with TRBJ1-1; D ambiguous. The CDR3 extends over 15 amino acids. V dropped 3 bases and J dropped 4 bases, with 15 bases sitting between them. In germline, CDR1 is LGHNA, CDR2 YSLEER. In nucleotides, the CDR3 is TGCGCCAGCAGCCACTTTTCAAGGGAAAGCACTGAAGCTTTCTTT. Residues: CASSHFSRESTEAFF.

In this sample, this clonotype turned up once. The chain uses TRBV6-6 and TRBJ2-2, with TRBD2 matching 11 bases. Germline V lookup: CDR1 MNHNY, CDR2 SVGAGI (reference sequence). CDR3 length equals 16 residues. Trimming at V came to 5 bases and at J to 1 base, leaving 3 bases not matched to a gene. Here the CDR3 DNA reads TGTGCCAGCAGTCACGGGACTAGCGGGAACACCGGGGAGCTGTTTTTT. Translating it yields CASSHGTSGNTGELFF.

In this sample, this clonotype turned up a few times. The chain uses TRBV4-1 and TRBJ1-5; the D gene is possibly TRBD1 (5 bases). There are 15 residues in the CDR3. Germline values: CDR1 MGHRA, CDR2 YSYEKL. Trimming removed 3 bases at V and 3 bases at J, with 12 bases between. For the CDR3, the DNA is TGCGCCAGCAGCCAGTATGACAGCGACAATCAGCCCCAGCATTTT. This gives the protein CASSQYDSDNQPQHF.

This clonotype has more than one count but fewer than ten. The chain uses TRBV29-1 and TRBJ1-3, with D unresolved. The germline V gene has CDR1 SQVTM and CDR2 ANQGSEA. V lost 5 bases and J 0 bases, leaving 11 bases between the germline ends. The CDR3 extends over 14 amino acids. The CDR3 spells CSVHRYSSGNTIYF. The CDR3 bases are TGCAGCGTTCATAGGTACTCCTCTGGAAACACCATATATTTT.

This clonotype was picked up many times. The chain is built from TRBV21-1 and TRBJ1-5; the table names TRBD1, a call not compared with the DNA. TRBV21-1 is flagged as a pseudogene. CDR3 length equals 17 residues. The CDR3 DNA reads TGTGCCAGCAGCAAAAGCCAAACAGGGGGCCTAACGGAGCCCCAGCATTTT. Translated, it gives CASSKSQTGGLTEPQHF.